This T cell receptor beta chain was observed in a study of blood T cell repertoires in COVID-19. On the study more broadly: Samples came from the United States, Italy and Spain, spanning acute and convalescent COVID-19. T cells, B-cell-depleted T cells, or PBMCs provided the cDNA or gDNA that served as material.

This CDR3 contains 16 residues. V was shortened by 6 bases and J by 8 bases, with 23 bases between the two germline ends. The germline CDR1 and CDR2 sequences are MDHEN and SYDVKM. Per the original data handling: It was from reference gene primer amplification that nucleated cell counts were estimated. Assay used: immunoSEQ multiplex PCR; TCRdb lists only in-frame clones, some missing. Clone size and the V and J calls come from that table; the DNA yielded D and trimming. This table holds around 99,000 clones, over 70% found once. The clonotype originates from a woman in her 50s with acute or convalescent COVID-19. Material for sequencing was peripheral blood. V gene TRBV28 combines with J gene TRBJ1-5, with D perhaps TRBD1 (6 bases). This chain's CDR3 is CASRPNRDPRIKPQHF. Here the CDR3 DNA reads TGTGCCAGCAGGCCGAACAGGGATCCCCGAATCAAGCCCCAGCATTTT.